The source of this TCR beta chain is a study of Ad26.COV2.S vaccination and SARS-CoV-2 variants. Looking at the study overall: Enrollment placed the donor in the COV1001 Ad26.COV2.S trial arm. In the study, Ad26.COV2.S was injected intramuscularly once, or twice 56 days apart.

For this clone: What it binds is unknown. At the DNA level, this CDR3 is encoded by other sequences in the same sample as well.

Study-wide results and limits: Those who received vaccine or placebo ended up with similar non-spike TCR breadth.

This sample's treatment: approximately 18 received Ad26.COV2.S at low or high dose, single or two shots; 5 received placebo; per-sample allocation not given. Collection of samples fell on day 63 after the first vaccine or placebo injection. Spike of the Wuhan-strain SARS-CoV-2 was expressed by an Ad26 vector, which formed the vaccine. Germline V gene data show CDR1 as SGHAT and CDR2 as FQNNGV. The CDR3 is 15 residues long. Trimming cost V 5 bases and J 4 bases; bases outside gene matches: 9. Libraries were prepared by immunoSEQ multiplex PCR; TCRdb keeps only in-frame clonotypes and omits some of them. The table records 350,000 to 450,000 clones, about 85% of them present only once.

This sequence originates from a person between 18 and 65 years old who received the Ad26.COV2.S COVID-19 vaccine or a placebo. The source was peripheral blood, collected in a trial of Ad26.COV2.S vaccine versus placebo. The chain links TRBV11-2 to TRBJ2-7; 9 nucleotides line up with TRBD2. CDR3 amino acids: CASSLGAGGGYEQYF. CDR3 coding DNA: TGTGCCAGCAGCCTAGGAGCGGGAGGTGGGTACGAGCAGTACTTC.